These 25 T cell receptor beta chains share one sample of origin, sequenced in a study of cytomegalovirus exposure and HLA in healthy donors (dated by TCRdb to about 2017). The library relied on the immunoSEQ multiplex PCR assay. This immuneACCESS table, as held by TCRdb, lists in-frame sequences with V and J called but not all clones. Of the missing ones, under half trace to an unresolved V gene in checked studies; the others have no known cause. The sample has 55,000 to 70,000 clones on record, 90% to 95% of them singletons. Around 2.2% of the sample is held by the ten biggest clonotypes. The sequenced sample consisted of PBMCs. These receptors all stem from a woman aged 30 to 39 in good health and CMV-seronegative.

The chain recombines TRBV29-1 with TRBJ2-7; TRBD1 aligns across 7 bases. In germline, CDR1 is SQVTM, CDR2 ANQGSEA. This CDR3 comprises 15 residues. V lost 3 bases to trimming and J lost 2 bases; unmatched junction nucleotides: 10. The CDR3 nucleotides are TGCAGCGTTGATCTGAGGACAGGCTTCACCTACGAGCAGTACTTC. As protein: CSVDLRTGFTYEQYF.

The chain is built from TRBV7-2 and TRBJ2-7; 9 bases are shared with TRBD1. CDR1 and CDR2 (germline): SGHTA, FQGNSA. This CDR3 is built from 15 residues. J was trimmed by 2 bases and V by 3 bases; bases with no gene match: 5. As DNA, the CDR3 is TGTGCCAGCAGCTTGGGACAGGGCGCACCCTACGAGCAGTACTTC. Its protein product is CASSLGQGAPYEQYF.

The CDR3 is CASGPTGYGANVLTF. The CDR3 DNA reads as TGTGCTAGTGGTCCGACAGGGTATGGGGCCAACGTCCTGACTTTC. The genes are TRBV12-5 and TRBJ2-6; 7 nucleotides match TRBD1. CDR3 length equals 15 residues. The V gene's germline CDR1 is LGHNT and CDR2 FRNRAP. J lost 3 bases, V lost 5 bases, and 4 bases had no gene match.

This clone has only one observation. In nucleotides, the CDR3 is TGTGCCAGTAGTATAGAGCGGACTAGCGGGGGCTACAATGAGCAGTTCTTC. This translates into CASSIERTSGGYNEQFF. The chain couples TRBV19 to TRBJ2-1, with 13 bases that match TRBD2. Trimming at V came to 0 bases and at J to 3 bases, leaving 2 bases not matched to a gene. Germline V gene sequence: CDR1 LNHDA, CDR2 SQIVND (reference sequence). The CDR3 has 17 amino acids.

This clone was detected only once. The rearrangement links TRBV9 to TRBJ2-2; tentatively, D is TRBD2 (5 bases). CDR1 is SGDLS, CDR2 YYNGEE, per germline. The CDR3 sequence is 15 residues long. Trimming took off 0 bases at V and 1 base at J, with 7 bases between the two ends. The CDR3 DNA follows: TGTGCCAGCAGCGTAGGGACTGTGAACACCGGGGAGCTGTTTTTT. This encodes CASSVGTVNTGELFF.

The chain uses TRBV11-1 and TRBJ2-7, with D possibly being TRBD1 (5 bases). The V and J ends lost 9 bases and 6 bases respectively, with 24 bases between them. Looked up from germline, CDR1 is SGHAT and CDR2 is FQDESV (reference sequence). This CDR3 spans 15 amino acids. The CDR3 DNA reads as TGTGCCAGGCACTCCGCGACAGTGGAATCGCCCGAGCAGTACTTC. Protein sequence: CARHSATVESPEQYF.

This chain links TRBV6-5 with TRBJ2-7; 8 bases agree with TRBD2. This CDR3 region has 14 residues. Germline values: CDR1 MNHEY, CDR2 SVGAGI. V was clipped by 4 bases and J by 6 bases; unmatched bases: 8. Here the CDR3 reads CASSSAGRGGEQYF. In DNA, the CDR3 is TGTGCCAGCAGTTCCGCCGGGAGGGGGGGCGAGCAGTACTTC.

This clone was picked up one time. V is TRBV21-1 and J is TRBJ2-7; whether TRBD2, the table's D call, matches the DNA was not checked. TRBV21-1 is described as a pseudogene. This CDR3 contains 15 residues. The CDR3, as DNA: TGTGCCAGCAGCTCTCGGCCCCGAGGGCCCTACGAGCAGTACTTC. Protein: CASSSRPRGPYEQYF.

This clone was detected only a few times. V gene TRBV19 combines with J gene TRBJ2-6, with D possibly being TRBD1 (6 bases). CDR1 LNHDA and CDR2 SQIVND come from the germline V gene (reference sequence). This CDR3 contains 20 residues. V dropped 5 bases and J dropped 0 bases, with 23 bases sitting between them. CDR3 protein: CASSSYPGRGQSSGANVLTF. The CDR3 DNA is TGTGCCAGTAGTTCCTACCCCGGCAGGGGCCAAAGCTCTGGGGCCAACGTCCTGACTTTC.

J is TRBJ1-2 and V is TRBV7-4; a weak D match, TRBD1 (6 bases). The germline V and J ends were trimmed by 2 bases and 8 bases, with 15 bases remaining between them. There are 14 residues in the CDR3. Germline V CDR1 and CDR2: SGHVT, SQSDAQ. Here the CDR3 reads CASSLIQGAAGYTF. CDR3 bases: TGTGCCAGCAGCTTAATACAGGGTGCTGCGGGCTACACCTTC.

The rearrangement links TRBV4-1 to TRBJ2-7; D perhaps matches TRBD1 (6 bases). Trimming pared 0 bases from V and 5 bases from J, leaving 14 bases between. This CDR3 is 15 amino acids long. Germline V gene data show CDR1 as MGHRA and CDR2 as YSYEKL. CDR3 protein: CASSQDGQGTNEQYF. As DNA, the CDR3 is TGCGCCAGCAGCCAAGATGGCCAGGGGACCAACGAGCAGTACTTC.

The chain employs TRBV5-5 and TRBJ2-7; TRBD2 matches 13 bases. The CDR3 is made up of 15 amino acids. Losses at the gene ends were 4 bases for V and 4 bases for J; bases not matched to a gene: 5. Germline V lookup: CDR1 SGHKS, CDR2 YYEKEE (reference sequence). The CDR3 DNA follows: TGTGCCAGCAGCATTACTAGCGGGAGGGAGTACGAGCAGTACTTC. Translation: CASSITSGREYEQYF.

CDR3 region: CASRQTTGTSGRTETQYF. The CDR3 bases are TGTGCCAGCAGACAAACCACCGGGACTAGCGGGAGAACAGAGACCCAGTACTTC. The chain combines TRBV5-4 with TRBJ2-5; 14 positions match TRBD2. The germline V gene encodes CDR1 SGHNT and CDR2 YYREEE (reference sequence). V shed 5 bases, J shed 4 bases, and the junction held 13 bases outside the gene matches. The CDR3 consists of 18 residues.

V and J are TRBV7-9 and TRBJ1-1; D may be TRBD1 (5 bases). The V gene lost 4 bases and the J gene lost 2 bases, with 11 bases spanning the gap. This CDR3 has 14 amino acids. Germline values: CDR1 SEHNR, CDR2 FQNEAQ (reference sequence). The CDR3 DNA reads TGTGCCAGCAGCTATCTGACAGAAAACACTGAAGCTTTCTTT. This translates into CASSYLTENTEAFF.

The V call is TRBV6-5, the J call TRBJ2-1; TRBD1 aligns across 7 bases. Germline V gene lookup returns CDR1 MNHEY and CDR2 SVGAGI. The CDR3 consists of 15 residues. The V gene end was trimmed by 2 bases and the J gene end by 3 bases; junction bases not matched to a gene: 4. The CDR3 loop reads CASSYETGDYNEQFF. The CDR3 nucleotides are TGTGCCAGCAGTTACGAAACAGGGGACTACAATGAGCAGTTCTTC.

V usage is TRBV5-6 and J usage is TRBJ1-2, with unresolved D. The ends were cut back, 1 base at V and 3 bases at J, with 10 bases in the middle. CDR1 is SGHDT and CDR2 is YYEEEE in the germline V gene. The CDR3 is 14 amino acids. The CDR3 sequence is CASSLRRAYYGYTF. In DNA form, the CDR3 reads TGTGCCAGCAGCTTGAGGAGAGCTTACTATGGCTACACCTTC.

This rearrangement joins TRBV15 to TRBJ1-5; weak D call: TRBD1 (6 bases). CDR1 and CDR2 (germline): LNHNV, YYDKDF (reference sequence). The CDR3 contains 13 residues. V lost 8 bases to trimming and J lost 2 bases, with 10 bases between them. The CDR3 nucleotides are TGTGCCACCGCAGGGGACGGCAATCAGCCCCAGCATTTT. As protein: CATAGDGNQPQHF. The full variable domain, in which reference TRBV15 and TRBJ1-5 provide the parts outside the CDR3, is DAMVIQNPRYQVTQFGKPVTLSCSQTLNHNVMYWYQQKSSQAPKLLFHYYDKDFNNEADTPDNFQSRRPNTSFCFLDIRSPGLGDTAMYLCATAGDGNQPQHFGDGTRLSIL.

V and J are TRBV7-2 and TRBJ2-1; 13 bases match TRBD2. The CDR3 covers 15 residues. After removal of 4 bases from V and 8 bases from J, the junction contained 5 bases not matched to a gene. From germline, CDR1 is SGHTA and CDR2 FQGNSA. CDR3 nucleotides: TGTGCCAGCAGCTGGACTAGCGGGAGTTGGGATGAGCAGTTCTTC. Translated, it gives CASSWTSGSWDEQFF.

This chain joins TRBV30 and TRBJ1-5; no reliable D call. V lost 0 bases, J lost 4 bases, and 7 bases lay in between. Germline assignment: CDR1 GTSNPN and CDR2 SVGIG (reference sequence). The CDR3 loop spans 13 amino acids. In DNA form, the CDR3 reads TGTGCCTGGAGTGTGGCCCTTAATCAGCCCCAGCATTTT. Amino acids: CAWSVALNQPQHF.

The chain employs TRBV7-8 and TRBJ1-1; D is uncertain. The length of the CDR3 is 17 residues. Trimming removed 2 bases at V and 1 base at J, with 17 bases between. Germline CDR1 SGHVS, CDR2 FQNEAQ. CDR3 region: CASSLYRSTRQNTEAFF. CDR3 nucleotide sequence: TGTGCCAGCAGCTTATACCGTAGTACCCGCCAGAACACTGAAGCTTTCTTT.

The chain carries TRBV19 and TRBJ1-2; 7 bases align to TRBD1. Germline trimming cut 3 bases from V and 0 bases from J; bases unmatched to any gene: 4. This CDR3 spans 15 amino acids. The germline CDR1 and CDR2 sequences are LNHDA and SQIVND (reference sequence). The chain's CDR3 is CASSIWDRANYGYTF. The DNA for the CDR3 is TGTGCCAGTAGTATTTGGGACAGAGCTAACTATGGCTACACCTTC.

J is TRBJ2-4 and V is TRBV5-1; a possible D gene is TRBD1 (5 bases). V dropped 0 bases and J dropped 6 bases, with 16 bases sitting between them. CDR3 size: 16 residues. CDR1 and CDR2 from the germline V gene are SGHRS and YFSETQ. CDR3 in amino acids: CASSLVAPGSGNIQYF. CDR3 nucleotide sequence: TGCGCCAGCAGCTTGGTTGCGCCAGGGTCGGGAAACATTCAGTACTTC.

This clone was counted only a few times. The chain combines TRBV4-2 with TRBJ1-1; TRBD1 might be the D (6 bases). The V end was cut by 0 bases, the J end by 1 base, with 9 bases between. CDR3 length equals 15 residues. Germline CDR1 is LGHNA and CDR2 is YNFKEQ. CDR3 sequence reads: CASSQEGTRNTEAFF. The CDR3 DNA reads TGTGCCAGCAGCCAAGAAGGGACACGGAACACTGAAGCTTTCTTT.

This clone has just one count. The chain couples TRBV27 to TRBJ1-4; weak D call: TRBD1 (5 bases). This CDR3 has 16 amino acids. Germline CDR1 MNHEY, CDR2 SMNVEV (reference sequence). V was cut by 5 bases and J by 4 bases, with 17 bases left in between. CDR3 nucleotide sequence: TGTGCCAGCAGTCCTCCTCGGGGGGTTGGTAATGAAAAACTGTTTTTT. Translated: CASSPPRGVGNEKLFF.

This chain links TRBV19 with TRBJ2-7; TRBD2 aligns across 14 bases. CDR1 and CDR2 (germline): LNHDA, SQIVND (reference sequence). This CDR3 comprises 15 residues. Trimming at V came to 4 bases and at J to 2 bases, leaving 1 base not matched to a gene. CDR3 DNA sequence: TGTGCCAGTAGTACGGGACTAGCGGGGGCCTACGAGCAGTACTTC. The encoded protein is CASSTGLAGAYEQYF.